A selection of T cell receptor beta chains follows, all from one sample in a study of blood T cells in healthy people across ages. TCRdb ran MiXCR on the 5' RACE reads and lists one entry per CDR3 protein. This table holds roughly 680,000 distinct CDR3 sequences, about 51% found once. Sequencing was done on a sample of blood. The receptors here all came from a woman older than 75 in good health. Both conserved end residues are part of each CDR3.

V gene	J gene	CDR3 length	CDR3 protein
TRBV12-3/TRBV12-4	TRBJ2-2	17	CASSPPGLAGDTGELFF
TRBV6-2/TRBV6-3	TRBJ1-1	15	CASSDMGGRDTEAFF
TRBV28	TRBJ2-5	12	CASSTILETQYF
TRBV2	TRBJ2-7	14	CASSVVPGHDEQYF
TRBV7-9	TRBJ1-5	15	CASSLGPARSQPQHF
TRBV12-3/TRBV12-4	.	12	CASGIQVYEQYF
TRBV7-2	TRBJ1-4	15	CASSSRTATNEKLFF
TRBV20-1	TRBJ2-3	15	CSATGLAGGTDTQYF
TRBV2	TRBJ2-7	13	CASRLLGHGEQYF
TRBV7-9	TRBJ2-1	17	CASSFPRGRSSYNEQFF
TRBV29-1	TRBJ1-2	12	CSVGGTGQGYTF
TRBV29-1	TRBJ1-5	14	CSPSVTACNQPQHF
TRBV7-2	TRBJ1-2	16	CASSLPRQGLNYGYTF
TRBV3-1	TRBJ2-7	15	CASSRSARSSYEQYF
TRBV25-1	TRBJ2-5	14	CASIPQEEEETQYF
TRBV12-3/TRBV12-4	TRBJ2-6	17	CASSLSGTSSGANVLTF
TRBV7-6	TRBJ2-5	15	CASSLFSGGQETQYF
TRBV7-2	TRBJ1-5	14	CASSLVLGNQPQHF
TRBV30	TRBJ2-3	14	CAWSVGTASDTQYF
TRBV6-1	TRBJ2-5	14	CASSGGTSRQEQYF
TRBV13	TRBJ2-7	15	CASSLEGFHSYEQYF
TRBV20-1	TRBJ2-1	15	CSARGVRTSYNEQFF
TRBV20-1	TRBJ1-2	13	CSASDGTLYGYTF
TRBV20-1	TRBJ2-3	13	CSARTRPGDTQYF
TRBV6-5	TRBJ2-7	15	CASSYSGGSSYEQYF
TRBV18	TRBJ2-7	15	CASSPSHTPTYEQYF
TRBV12-3/TRBV12-4	TRBJ2-7	13	CASSLRAYYEQYF
TRBV4-2	TRBJ2-3	16	CASSQNLAGISDTQYF
TRBV20-1	TRBJ2-5	13	CSAPIGVAETQYF
TRBV28	TRBJ2-7	17	CASRGGGLQRGSYEQYF
TRBV7-2	TRBJ1-5	15	CASSFMTGPNQPQHF
TRBV5-1	TRBJ2-3	16	CASSGDLGQGTDTQYF
TRBV5-6	TRBJ2-1	11	CASRKYNEQFF
TRBV7-9	TRBJ2-1	16	CASRPPPGSSYNEQFF
TRBV25-1	TRBJ1-1	13	CASRTWTGSEAFF
TRBV10-2	TRBJ2-3	14	CASTQLPSTDTQYF
TRBV2	TRBJ2-5	17	CASSELWDRVGQETQYF
TRBV20-1	.	13	CSARDGTRDIQYF
TRBV7-2	TRBJ1-2	17	CASSLARLQGGTYGYTF
TRBV28	TRBJ2-2	15	CASQFTQGGTGELFF
TRBV29-1	TRBJ2-4	13	CSVDKGTKNIQYF
TRBV29-1	TRBJ2-1	13	CSVDRGLYNEQFF